This TCR beta chain was observed in a study of CD8 T cells in ankylosing spondylitis (dated by TCRdb to the late 2010s). Background for the entire study: To find TCR variants linked to disease, the study profiled T cell receptor beta repertoires in ankylosing spondylitis patients and healthy donors. In total, the full study cohort was made up of 95 to 110 healthy donors and approximately 24 ankylosing spondylitis patients. Samples of peripheral blood were taken, and for ankylosing spondylitis patients, synovial fluid was collected as well.

CDR1 MNHNS and CDR2 SASEGT are derived from the germline V gene. V is clipped by 4 bases and J by 8 bases, and the sequence between their germline boundaries is 17 bases long. Spanning cysteine to phenylalanine, the CDR3 consists of 14 amino acids. CDR3 DNA is the only sequence kept; it has 42 bases, read in frame from the first base. These reads were obtained on an Illumina HiSeq 2500. Quantitative 5'-RACE with molecular barcodes was used to prepare TCR beta libraries. The study's processing was this. A new computational method based on a probabilistic model of VDJ rearrangement was used to identify disease-linked TCR variants. TCRdb redid the processing of the public reads, applying fastp at Q25 and MiXCR, and retained in-frame beta chains. Entries are consolidated by CDR3 protein sequence, retaining the most common genes and DNA. It is TCRdb's table, rather than the study itself, that gives the V and J calls and clone size. Present in this sample are fewer than 250,000 distinct CDR3 sequences, roughly 32% of which were seen just once. About 4% of the sample goes to the ten largest clones.

Overall study results and their limits: A TCR beta motif made up of several highly homologous amino acid variants appeared to be characteristic of blood from ankylosing spondylitis patients. The disease-linked clones were reported as significantly enriched in matched synovial fluid samples from ankylosing spondylitis patients. Some motif variants were previously reported in synovial fluid and blood of reactive arthritis patients, suggesting common disease-initiation mechanisms. A CD8+ phenotype was shown by the disease-linked clones, which were found at relatively low frequencies in peripheral blood.

This clonotype was picked up a small number of times. What this receptor recognizes is not known. The record has no base qualities; no much larger clone is one base away. This chain joins TRBV6-1 to TRBJ1-2; perhaps TRBD1 is the D gene, with 5 bases matching. Sequenced material: blood, either unsorted or a sorted T cell fraction (not recorded which). The origin of this receptor is a male donor with ankylosing spondylitis or in good health (not recorded which). DNA sequence: TGTGCCAGCAGTGCGCGGGACTCAGTCAGGGGCTACACCTTC. Its protein is CASSARDSVRGYTF.